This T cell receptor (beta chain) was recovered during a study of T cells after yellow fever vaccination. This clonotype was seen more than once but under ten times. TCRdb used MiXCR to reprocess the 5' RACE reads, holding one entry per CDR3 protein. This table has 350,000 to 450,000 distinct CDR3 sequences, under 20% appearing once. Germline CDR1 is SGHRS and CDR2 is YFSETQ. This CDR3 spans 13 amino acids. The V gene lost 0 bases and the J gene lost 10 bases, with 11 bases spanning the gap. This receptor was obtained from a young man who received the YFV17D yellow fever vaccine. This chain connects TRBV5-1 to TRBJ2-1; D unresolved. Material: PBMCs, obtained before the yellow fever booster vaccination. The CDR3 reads CASSLAPELEQFF. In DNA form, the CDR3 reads TGCGCCAGCAGCTTGGCCCCCGAATTGGAGCAGTTCTTC. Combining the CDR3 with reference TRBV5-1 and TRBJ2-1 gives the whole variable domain KAGVTQTPRYLIKTRGQQVTLSCSPISGHRSVSWYQQTPGQGLQFLFEYFSETQRNKGNFPGRFSGRQFSNSRSEMNVSTLELGDSALYLCASSLAPELEQFFGPGTRLTVL.